This TCR beta chain was observed in a study of blood T cell repertoires in COVID-19. TCRdb's copy holds only in-frame clones and misses some; the assay was immunoSEQ multiplex PCR. The sample records 390,000 or so clones, around 87% being singletons. Trimming took off 5 bases at V and 6 bases at J, with 8 bases between the two ends. The germline gives CDR1 SGHAT, CDR2 FQNNGV. The CDR3 totals 12 residues. The Seattle site enrolled patients during active infection and followed them longitudinally. The chain joins TRBV11-2 to TRBJ1-3; D uncertain. This sequence was found in a woman in her twenties or thirties with COVID-19, enrolled during active disease. Sequencing was carried out using peripheral blood. CDR3 bases: TGTGCCAGCAGCCCTAACTTAAACACCATATATTTT. Amino acids: CASSPNLNTIYF.